These T cell receptor beta chains were read from a single sample in a study of OX40 agonist ivuxolimab in advanced cancers. Data came from immunoSEQ multiplex PCR; TCRdb stores just in-frame clones and leaves some out. The sample yields around 60,000 clones, roughly 91% seen once. The sequenced sample was CD4+ or CD8+ T cells sorted from blood, obtained in a trial of the OX40 agonist ivuxolimab. These receptors originate from an adult with an advanced solid tumor such as melanoma, head and neck, liver or kidney cancer. The CDR3 runs from the conserved cysteine through the conserved F or W.

J,V,length,CDR3
TRBJ2-1,TRBV6-5,13,CATGPGPYNEQFF
TRBJ2-1,TRBV9,18,CASSGPGEREGLYNEQFF
TRBJ2-1,TRBV7-9,11,CASSSSPGAFF
TRBJ1-2,TRBV28,12,CASSLGSYGYTF
TRBJ2-1,TRBV28,14,CASKWDRRSNEQFF
TRBJ2-3,TRBV7-8,15,CASSSRPTPADTQYF
TRBJ2-5,TRBV19,15,CASRSGLAGEETQYF
TRBJ2-7,TRBV27,16,CASTPAGGRSSYEQYF
TRBJ2-2,TRBV27,14,CASVGTTNTGELFF
TRBJ1-1,TRBV28,11,CATTRNTEAFF
TRBJ2-7,TRBV11-2,16,CASSHMMMTAAYEQYF
TRBJ2-1,TRBV21-1,23,CASSQNGGSGIRNEDFSYNEQFF
TRBJ2-7,TRBV7-9,15,CASSSPLAVVDEQYF
TRBJ2-1,TRBV28,19,CASSSGTGWTSFVGFEQFF
TRBJ1-4,TRBV6-5,15,CASSYSPGRGEKLFF
TRBJ1-2,TRBV4-1,14,CASSQGEGAPGYTF
TRBJ2-1,TRBV7-8,18,CASSLGTSGIGSYNEQFF
TRBJ2-7,TRBV7-9,12,CASSLKPAEQYF
TRBJ2-2,TRBV6-6,15,CASSSGLVSTGELFF
TRBJ2-2,TRBV29-1,13,CSVSEGGGGELFF
TRBJ1-2,TRBV7-8,12,CASSQDRGGYTF
TRBJ2-1,TRBV5-1,15,CASSLERAGYNEQFF
TRBJ2-3,TRBV27,12,CASSNSGDTQYF
TRBJ2-7,TRBV28,14,CASSLSQGFNEQYF
TRBJ2-2,TRBV7-6,13,CASSRKGYGELFF
NA,TRBV28,15,CASSWWGGNAVEQYF
TRBJ2-7,TRBV30,13,CAQLTGPPYEQYF
TRBJ2-7,TRBV5-4,17,CASSSSPGTSSLYEQYF
TRBJ1-5,TRBV2,13,CASTFAGNQPQHF
TRBJ1-2,TRBV4-2,14,CASSLSEGAGGYTF
TRBJ2-5,TRBV7-8,17,CASSLTRQGWIKETQYF
TRBJ1-1,TRBV11-2,15,CASSFLGGMNTEAFF
TRBJ1-4,TRBV5-1,15,CASSVGQGTNEKLFF
TRBJ2-6,TRBV6-5,14,CASSDTTGANVLTF
TRBJ2-2,TRBV27,17,CASSFLDSGSNTGELFF
TRBJ2-7,TRBV7-8,11,CASSLYGEQYF
TRBJ2-7,TRBV27,12,CASSLTGDEQYF
TRBJ1-4,TRBV28,16,CASSLGPGPTNEKLFF
TRBJ2-1,TRBV13,15,CASSPQGQNRNEQFF
TRBJ2-7,TRBV27,13,CASSFRGSNEQYF
TRBJ2-7,TRBV7-9,16,CASSLEQGQLAYEQYF
TRBJ2-7,TRBV19,13,CASSGAGVYEQYF
TRBJ1-1,TRBV30,14,CAWSSRAGNTEAFF
TRBJ2-2,TRBV13,15,CASSSRDSNTGELFF
TRBJ2-1,TRBV13,15,CASSITSGSKNEQFF
TRBJ2-5,TRBV28,12,CASSLTQETQYF
TRBJ1-5,TRBV15,18,CATSRAGPGYYSNQPQHF
TRBJ2-7,TRBV4-1,15,CASSQEGGSGYEQYF
TRBJ2-2,TRBV11-3,15,CASTTGHMNTGELFF
TRBJ2-7,TRBV27,13,CASSTGTTSEQYF
TRBJ2-2,TRBV27,14,CASSLYRGTGELFF
TRBJ2-7,TRBV5-5,12,CASSLGDYEQYF
TRBJ2-2,TRBV11-3,14,CASSSEGADGELFF
TRBJ1-5,TRBV2,16,CASSEQGARGNQPQHF
TRBJ2-3,TRBV4-2,18,CASSHTPGLAASTDTQYF
TRBJ2-7,TRBV2,15,CASSVSRTSSYEQYF
TRBJ2-7,TRBV28,18,CASSPRPTLTGRSYEQYF